Given below is one T cell receptor beta chain in context. This clone is a singleton in its sample. The specificity of this receptor is unknown. The input lacks base qualities; no much larger clone sits a single base away. These data originate in a study of blood T cell repertoires in COVID-19 (dated by TCRdb to about 2020). As for the study more broadly: Samples from collaborators originated in the United States, Italy and Spain and spanned both the acute and convalescent phases of COVID-19. The repertoires were made available in a free public database intended to serve as a resource for research on the immune response to SARS-CoV-2. The samples were drawn from two sources: the first 160 participants of the ongoing ImmuneRACE study, and over 1,000 subjects contributed by 6 global collaborators. The dataset comprised deeply sampled blood TCRbeta repertoires from subjects exposed to, actively infected with, or recovered from COVID-19. Sample metadata almost always included a de-identified subject ID, COVID-19 status, age in years and sex. Where HLA class I and class II types were available, the types were taken from metadata supplied by the sample provider, not from assay-based typing. The prospective study material was composed of cDNA or gDNA derived from T cells, B-cell-depleted T cells, or PBMCs. Broad study findings and their caveats: The amount of clinical and demographic metadata varied by source and participant and was provided uncurated.

The immunoSEQ Assay, a bias-controlled multiplex PCR, was used to amplify TCRbeta CDR3 regions from genomic DNA. Per the authors' processing: Nucleated cell counts per sample were estimated from amplification of reference gene primers within the assay. To quantify the absolute abundance of each unique TCRbeta CDR3 rearrangement, sequence reads were collapsed and filtered. For each sample, productive Simpson clonality was calculated by taking the square root of Simpson's diversity index across productive rearrangements. This immuneACCESS table, as held by TCRdb, lists in-frame sequences with V and J called but not all clones. Of the missing ones, under half trace to an unresolved V gene in checked studies; the others have no known cause. The V and J calls and the clone size are those of that table, but D and trimming were determined from the DNA. This sample comprises 100,000 or so clones, around 92% of them detected only once. Together, the top ten hold about 4% of the sample.

The collaborating institutions used their own protocols to collect whole blood in K2EDTA tubes. For TCRbeta analysis, collaborators shipped samples in one of three forms: frozen whole blood, isolated PBMCs, or DNA extracted from either of those sample types. Sequences SNHLY (CDR1) and FYNNEI (CDR2) are obtained from the germline V gene. The CDR3 spans 17 residues, from the cysteine through the phenylalanine. Of all the DNA, just the CDR3 is kept, 51 bases in frame from base 1. The junction shows trimming of 5 bases on V and 5 bases on J, and the gene matches do not reach 15 bases of it. The rearranged chain carries TRBV2 and TRBJ1-2, with 9 central nucleotides matching TRBD1. The clonotype was recovered from a man between 18 and 35 years old with acute or convalescent COVID-19. Sequences were obtained from peripheral blood. The nucleotides read TGTGCCAGCAGTCCTCCACGGGGGACAGGGAGTTTTTATGGCTACACCTTC. Its translation is CASSPPRGTGSFYGYTF.